This TCR beta chain was identified during a study of blood T cell repertoires in COVID-19. The overall study: In each case, the material was cDNA or gDNA derived from T cells, B-cell-depleted T cells, or PBMCs.

V trimming: 0 bases; J trimming: 1 base; junction bases outside the gene matches: 19. Germline CDR1 reads MNHEY; CDR2 reads SMNVEV (reference sequence). The CDR3 has 22 amino acids. This clone has only one observation. Under the authors' procedure: Reference gene primer amplification gave estimated nucleated cell counts. Clones were sequenced by immunoSEQ multiplex PCR, and TCRdb holds only the in-frame ones, with some missing. Clone size and the V and J calls come from that table; the DNA yielded D and trimming. The table records around 100,000 clones, roughly 87% of them present only once. The sequencing sample was made of peripheral blood. The origin of this receptor is a human donor in a cohort sampled during active COVID-19. The chain combines TRBV27 with TRBJ2-4, with 9 bases identical to TRBD1. The DNA of the CDR3 is TGTGCCAGCAGTTTATCTTCCCCCGGGACAGGGATACTTACTTGGGCCAAAAACATTCAGTACTTC. It specifies CASSLSSPGTGILTWAKNIQYF.